Detailed here is one TCR beta chain. Its target is unknown. This entry comes from a study of post-analysis software for immune sequencing data. As for the study in general: The study covered relapsing-remitting, secondary progressive and progressive-relapsing courses of multiple sclerosis.

Regarding the study as a whole: The study found TRBV5-6, TRBV5-1 and TRBV20-1 among a handful of TRBV segments more frequent in patients than controls. Patients with multiple sclerosis recorded significantly lower normalized Chao1 diversity than controls, the study found.

The TCR beta cDNA libraries contained unique molecular identifiers. T cells numbering roughly 1 to 10 million yielded some 520,000 cDNA molecules. TCRdb itself ran the PCR reads through MiXCR, one entry per CDR3 protein. This sample carries fewer than 850,000 distinct CDR3 sequences, 35% to 55% of them seen once, and the ten largest clones take approximately 4.4%. This CDR3 has 15 amino acids. Germline V lookup: CDR1 MNHEY, CDR2 SMNVEV (reference sequence). V lost 7 bases to trimming and J lost 6 bases; unmatched junction nucleotides: 11. The sample consisted of blood. The origin of this receptor is a girl aged 10-17 years with multiple sclerosis. The V and J genes are TRBV27 and TRBJ2-1; 8 bases match TRBD2. CDR3 sequence (DNA): TGTGCCAGCACTACGGGACTAGAAGCCACCAATGAGCAGTTCTTC. This gives the protein CASTTGLEATNEQFF.